The source of this T cell receptor (beta chain) is a study of CD8+CD57+ T cells in acquired aplastic anemia. The study profiled TCR beta VDJ and CDR3 using genomic DNA as template. TCRdb analysed the reads with MiXCR anew, one entry per CDR3 protein. The sample shows more than 95,000 distinct CDR3 sequences, 30% to 45% of them seen only once. Selection for sequencing was limited to patients who had shown CD8+CD57+ cell expansion by flow cytometry. This sequence originates from a human donor with aplastic anemia. The sample was sorted CD4+, CD8+, or CD8+CD57+ T cells (not recorded which) from PBMCs.

CDR3 amino acids: CSARDQRQGHNSPLHF. The DNA of the CDR3 is TGCAGTGCTAGAGATCAGCGGCAGGGTCATAATTCACCCCTCCACTTT. The chain employs TRBV20-1 and TRBJ1-6; the D gene is possibly TRBD1 (5 bases). Germline loops: CDR1 DFQATT, CDR2 SNEGSKA (reference sequence). The CDR3 loop spans 16 amino acids. The germline V and J ends were trimmed by 0 bases and 5 bases, with 14 bases remaining between them.